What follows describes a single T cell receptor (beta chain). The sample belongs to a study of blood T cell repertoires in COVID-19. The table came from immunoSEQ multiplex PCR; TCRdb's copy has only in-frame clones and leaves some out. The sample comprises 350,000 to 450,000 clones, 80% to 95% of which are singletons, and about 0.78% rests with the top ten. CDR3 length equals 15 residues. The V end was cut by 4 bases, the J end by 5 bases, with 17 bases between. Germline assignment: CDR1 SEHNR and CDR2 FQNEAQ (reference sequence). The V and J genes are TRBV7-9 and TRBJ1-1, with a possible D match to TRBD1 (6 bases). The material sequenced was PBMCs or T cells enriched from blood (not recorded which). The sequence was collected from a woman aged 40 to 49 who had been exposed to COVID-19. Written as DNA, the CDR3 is TGTGCCAGCAGCTCAACAGGGCGAGGGTTTACTGAAGCTTTCTTT. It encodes CASSSTGRGFTEAFF.